The source of this T cell receptor (beta chain) is a study of blood T cells in healthy people across ages. Through a sample-barcoded 5' primer and a J-beta primer mix, a second PCR was run for about 6 to 11 cycles. TCRdb independently ran MiXCR on the 5' RACE reads; one entry per CDR3 protein. The table shows 790,000 or so distinct CDR3 sequences, with more than 50% occurring only once. Trimming took 6 bases from V and 5 from J, leaving 18 bases between them. The germline CDR1 and CDR2 sequences are SGHRS and YFSETQ. This CDR3 region has 15 residues. The chain combines TRBV5-1 with TRBJ2-1, with D unclear. The sequencing input was blood. The sequence came from a man aged 40-55 years in good health. In DNA form, the CDR3 reads TGCGCCAGCAACTTAAACAATGGTCCTAACAATGAGCAGTTCTTC. Residues: CASNLNNGPNNEQFF.